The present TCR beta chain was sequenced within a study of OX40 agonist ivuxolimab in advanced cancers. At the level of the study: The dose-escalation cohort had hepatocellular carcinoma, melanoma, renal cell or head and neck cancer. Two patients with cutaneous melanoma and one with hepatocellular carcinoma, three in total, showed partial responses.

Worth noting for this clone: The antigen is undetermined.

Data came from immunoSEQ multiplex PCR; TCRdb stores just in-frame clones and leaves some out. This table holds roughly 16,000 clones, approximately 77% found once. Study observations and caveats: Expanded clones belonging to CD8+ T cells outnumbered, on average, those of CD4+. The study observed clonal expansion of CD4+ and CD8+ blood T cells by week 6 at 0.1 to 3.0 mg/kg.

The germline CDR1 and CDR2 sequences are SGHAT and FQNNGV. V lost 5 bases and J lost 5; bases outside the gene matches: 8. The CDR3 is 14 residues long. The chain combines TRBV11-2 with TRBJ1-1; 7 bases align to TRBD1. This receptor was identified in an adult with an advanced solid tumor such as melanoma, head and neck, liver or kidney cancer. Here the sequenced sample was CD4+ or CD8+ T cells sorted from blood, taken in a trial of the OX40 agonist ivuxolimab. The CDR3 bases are TGTGCCAGCAGCCCGCGACAGGGAAAAACTGAAGCTTTCTTT. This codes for CASSPRQGKTEAFF.